The text below deals with one T cell receptor (beta chain). The clone's antigen remains unknown. Base qualities are not recorded, but no much larger clone differs from it by a single base. These data originate in a study of T cell responses to AZD1222 COVID-19 vaccine (dated by TCRdb to the early 2020s). Broadly, across the study: AZD1222 recipients with second doses at about 4 weeks or about 12 weeks were pooled, because spike-specific TCR depth and breadth did not differ between schedules. TCR sequencing covered more than 230 trial participants: 200 to 220 given two doses of AZD1222 and about 26 given two doses of MenACWY control vaccine. Enrollment into the trials was organized by age into subgroups of 18-55, 56-69 and 70-plus years, and those subgroups contained approximately 160, 26 and 62 TCR-sequenced participants, respectively.

The junction carries 9 bases between V and J, which are trimmed by 6 bases and 0 bases respectively. CDR1 and CDR2 were assigned from the germline V gene as SQVTM and ANQGSEA. Reading from cysteine to phenylalanine, the CDR3 counts 14 amino acids. This entry keeps only the CDR3 DNA: 42 bases, framed from base 1. This specimen's time point label, per the study, means: baseline before first vaccination. Vaccinee samples were obtained from the UK trials COV001 and COV002, which included a single-blind randomized controlled phase 2/3 trial of AZD1222 (ChAdOx1 nCoV-19) in healthy adults. For TCRbeta chain sequencing, PBMC samples from trial participants were taken at day 0 and at day 28 after the second dose. The CDR3 regions of human TCRbeta chains were subjected to immunosequencing. Per the authors' processing: Repertoire TCRs were matched against a reference library of SARS-CoV-2-specific TCRs generated with the MIRA antigen-specificity platform. Breadth meant the fraction of unique TCRs that were SARS-CoV-2-associated, whereas depth meant the fraction of total T cells that were SARS-CoV-2-associated. Each spike-specific TCR was assigned to its reactive spike region and to a CD4 or CD8 class using the MIRA data. Log10-transformed breadth and depth values were compared by one-way ANOVA with Sidak's multiple comparisons tests. Here the immuneACCESS table is served through TCRdb, limited to in-frame sequences with V and J called. Missing clones are a known gap in these copies; in checked studies unresolved V genes cover under half, and the rest lacks a known reason. Clone size and V and J calls were adopted from that table, with D and trimming inferred from the DNA. In all, the sample holds approximately 180,000 clones, and 70% to 90% of those were seen once. The ten largest clones add up to roughly 6% of the sample.

General findings and caveats noted by the study authors: Because no day 14 peak-response samples were available, the repertoires could be characterized only after the peak T cell response. After two AZD1222 doses, both the breadth and the depth of spike-specific TCRs were significantly higher than at day 0 and than in MenACWY recipients. In the small 56-69-year group, the increase in depth fell short of significance, most likely because of low power. Reportedly, close to half of the unique spike-specific TCRs recognized epitopes lying outside the regions that are mutated in the B.1.351 and B.1.1.7 variants. Participants were mostly white British, with more females than males. The authors suggested clonal diversity may have been underestimated. The vaccine-associated CD4 TCRs covered the entire spike protein, and the dominant responses fell in regions 160-218 and 743-854. Conclusions about previously exposed vaccinees are limited because only 6 or 7 AZD1222 recipients were SARS-CoV-2 seropositive at baseline.

The TCR comes from an adult in good health. Sequenced here: peripheral blood, sampled on day 0 of AZD1222 vaccination. This chain joins TRBV29-1 to TRBJ2-6, with TRBD1 as a weak D call on 6 bases. The CDR3 protein: CSVRRGSGANVLTF. The bases are TGCAGCGTCCGCAGGGGCTCTGGGGCCAACGTCCTGACTTTC.